Presented here are 8 T cell receptor beta chains from one specimen sequenced in a study of GPR56 and killer-like receptors on CD4 memory cells. FACS enrichment separated five CD4+ populations based on killer cell lectin-like receptor and GPR56 expression. TCRdb reanalyzed the reads and collapses them to one entry per CDR3 protein, without DNA. The sample has about 2,200 distinct CDR3 sequences; the top ten hold roughly 5%. The sequenced material came from memory CD4+ T cells from blood. These receptors all stem from a human donor in good health.

This clonotype is called medium-sized based on its frequency. The CDR3 sequence: CASSLRQKEAFF. The rearrangement uses TRBV11-1 and TRBJ1-1; TCRdb's D call of TRBD1 is untestable without DNA. The CDR3 has 12 amino acids. In germline, CDR1 is SGHAT, CDR2 FQDESV (reference sequence).

The chain carries TRBV6-1 and TRBJ1-2; TCRdb designates TRBD1, a call that cannot be tested without DNA. The CDR3 spans 20 residues. Germline CDR1 and CDR2: MNHNS and SASEGT. CDR3 residues: CASRATSTRDGKPLSYGYTF.

Measured by frequency, this clonotype is medium-sized. V and J are TRBV19 and TRBJ1-5; TCRdb picks TRBD1, but there is no DNA to check that call. The CDR3 is 14 residues long. Germline assignment: CDR1 LNHDA and CDR2 SQIVND (reference sequence). CDR3 sequence: CASSISGNNQPQHF.

This clonotype ranks as large in terms of frequency. The chain uses TRBV7-2 and TRBJ2-2. Germline CDR1 SGHTA, CDR2 FQGNSA. The CDR3 consists of 15 residues. The CDR3 here is CASSIIRGYTGELFF.

Considering frequency, this clonotype is large. This chain uses TRBV6-1 with TRBJ2-7; as DNA is missing, the TRBD2 call by TCRdb cannot be tested. Germline V CDR1 and CDR2: MNHNS, SASEGT. The CDR3 length is 13 residues. CDR3 amino acids: CATSGTFNYEQYF.

By frequency, this clonotype is large. The chain joins TRBV6-6 to TRBJ1-6; TCRdb's D gene call, TRBD1, goes unchecked for lack of DNA. Germline assignment: CDR1 MNHNY and CDR2 SVGAGI (reference sequence). There are 15 residues in the CDR3. CDR3 protein: CASSYPGTANSPLHF.

The chain carries TRBV20-1 and TRBJ2-3; TCRdb outputs TRBD2, but without DNA this stays unchecked. The CDR3 loop spans 16 amino acids. CDR1 and CDR2 (germline): DFQATT, SNEGSKA (reference sequence). CDR3: CSATGIAGAGPDTQYF.

This rearrangement joins TRBV10-3 to TRBJ2-2; TCRdb designates TRBD2, a call that cannot be tested without DNA. The germline V gene has CDR1 ENHRY and CDR2 SYGVKD. CDR3 length: 16 residues. CDR3 region: CAISASGTVNTGELFF.